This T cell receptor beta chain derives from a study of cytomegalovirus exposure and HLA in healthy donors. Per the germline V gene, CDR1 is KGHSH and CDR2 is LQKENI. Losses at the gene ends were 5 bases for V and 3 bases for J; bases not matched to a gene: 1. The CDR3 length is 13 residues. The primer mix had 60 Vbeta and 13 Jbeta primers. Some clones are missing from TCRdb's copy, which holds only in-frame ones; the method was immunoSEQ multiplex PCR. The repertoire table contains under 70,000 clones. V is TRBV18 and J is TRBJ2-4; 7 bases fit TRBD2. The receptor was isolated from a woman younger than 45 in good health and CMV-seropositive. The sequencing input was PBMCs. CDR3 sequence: CASSTGGKNIQYF. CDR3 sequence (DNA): TGTGCCAGCTCAACGGGAGGCAAAAACATTCAGTACTTC.